These T cell receptor beta chains were read from a single sample in a study of response to subunit inactivated influenza vaccine. TCRdb processed the RT-PCR reads anew with MiXCR; each CDR3 protein has one entry. The repertoire consists of 600,000 to 850,000 distinct CDR3 sequences, with 14% occurring once and the leading ten covering approximately 7.6%. This specimen was PBMCs from blood, taken 14 days before vaccination. The receptors originated from a man between 50 and 59 years old who received an inactivated influenza vaccine. Each CDR3 is given with its conserved first and last residue. Each record gives: clone size, D gene, V gene, J gene, CDR3 length, CDR3 DNA, CDR3 protein. A D gene is named only where the DNA matches it firmly. For some rows the clone size is stated as once, few or many, or as a class when expanded; others skip it.

many	TRBD1	TRBV5-1	TRBJ2-7	14	TGCGCCAGCAGCCCGGGGACAGCTAACTACGAGCAGTACTTC	CASSPGTANYEQYF
few	TRBD2	TRBV29-1	TRBJ2-3	16	TGCAGCGTTGAATTCCCCACTAGCGGGAGACGAGATACGCAGTATTTT	CSVEFPTSGRRDTQYF
NA	NA	TRBV7-2	TRBJ2-1	15	TGTGCCAGCAGTTCCCGTCGGGTGGTCGGCAATGAGCAGTTCTTC	CASSSRRVVGNEQFF
once	NA	TRBV3-1	TRBJ2-1	14	TGTGCCAGCAGCCGGGGGGTCGCCTACAATGAGCAGTTCTTC	CASSRGVAYNEQFF
NA	NA	TRBV7-2	TRBJ1-1	15	TGTGCCAGCAGCTTAGTGATTTTAGCAAACACTGAAGCTTTCTTT	CASSLVILANTEAFF
NA	TRBD2	TRBV4-3	TRBJ2-1	15	TGCGCCAGCAGCCAAGGAGCGGGAGGGGCGTATGAGCAGTTCTTC	CASSQGAGGAYEQFF
few	TRBD1	TRBV15	TRBJ2-1	12	TGTGCCACCAGCAGAAAGGGAGACAGGGAGTTCTTC	CATSRKGDREFF
many	TRBD2	TRBV15	TRBJ2-7	17	TGTGCCACCAGCAGAGATAGAAGCCTAGCGGGAAATTACGAGCAGTACTTC	CATSRDRSLAGNYEQYF
few	NA	TRBV12-3/TRBV12-4	TRBJ1-4	17	TGTGCCAGCAGTTTAGCGCTCGTCCGGACAGATAATGAAAAACTGTTTTTT	CASSLALVRTDNEKLFF
NA	NA	TRBV2	TRBJ2-2	14	TGTGCCAGCAGTGCGGGATCGTTCACCGGGGAGCTGTTTTTT	CASSAGSFTGELFF
few	TRBD1	TRBV28	TRBJ2-5	16	TGTGCCAGCAGTTTCGCAGCAGGGGGTCTAGGGGGGACCCAGTACTTC	CASSFAAGGLGGTQYF
NA	NA	TRBV11-2	TRBJ2-2	15	TGTGCCAGCAGCTTAAAGCGGAGCAACACCGGGGAGCTGTTTTTT	CASSLKRSNTGELFF
few	NA	TRBV6-1	TRBJ2-4	13	TGTGCCAGCAGACTAAGTAGATCGGACATTCAGTACTTC	CASRLSRSDIQYF
few	NA	TRBV5-1	TRBJ2-1	16	TGCGCCAGCAGCAAGGACAGTATCTTCTCCTACAATGAGCAGTTCTTC	CASSKDSIFSYNEQFF
NA	TRBD2	TRBV3-1	TRBJ2-1	17	TGTGCCAGCAGCCCCACTTTGGGCGGGAGACCCCAGAATGAGCAGTTCTTC	CASSPTLGGRPQNEQFF
few	NA	TRBV6-1	TRBJ2-5	14	TGTGCCAGCAAACCGGAGATGGGGGGAGAGACCCAGTACTTC	CASKPEMGGETQYF
NA	NA	TRBV12-3/TRBV12-4	TRBJ1-4	14	TGTGCCAGCAGTTTTGGGGAAACTAATGAAAAACTGTTTTTT	CASSFGETNEKLFF
many	NA	TRBV5-6	TRBJ2-7	14	TGTGCCAGCGAAAGGAGGGACGGGCACTACGAGCAGTACTTC	CASERRDGHYEQYF
many	NA	TRBV29-1	TRBJ2-3	13	TGCAGCGTTGATGCAGGGTTCACAGATACGCAGTATTTT	CSVDAGFTDTQYF
NA	NA	TRBV5-6	TRBJ2-3	15	TGTGCCAGCAGCGGGAGCAAGCGGAGGGGAGATACGCAGTATTTT	CASSGSKRRGDTQYF
NA	NA	TRBV11-3	TRBJ2-5	13	TGTGCCAGAAATCCTTCGTCGGCGGAGACCCAGTACTTC	CARNPSSAETQYF
many	NA	TRBV12-3/TRBV12-4	TRBJ1-3	17	TGTGCCAGCAGTCCGATAGGGAGTAGGGTCTTTGGAAACACCATATATTTT	CASSPIGSRVFGNTIYF
few	TRBD2	TRBV7-2	TRBJ2-7	15	TGTGCCAGCAGCCGATCGACTAGCGGCTCCTACGAGCAGTACTTC	CASSRSTSGSYEQYF
few	TRBD2	TRBV7-2	TRBJ2-5	16	TGTGCCAGCAGCCAGAGACCGGGACTAGGGCAAGAGACCCAGTACTTC	CASSQRPGLGQETQYF
NA	TRBD2	TRBV10-3	TRBJ2-3	16	TGTGCCATCAAGAAAGGTGGCGGGAGCCGCACAGATACGCAGTATTTT	CAIKKGGGSRTDTQYF
NA	TRBD1	TRBV29-1	TRBJ1-3	13	TGCAGCGTTGATGACAGGGGCGGAAACACCATATATTTT	CSVDDRGGNTIYF
NA	NA	TRBV4-1	TRBJ2-2	15	TGCGCCAGCAGCCAAGGTATAGGGCATCAAGGGGAGCTGTTTTTT	CASSQGIGHQGELFF
NA	NA	TRBV10-3	TRBJ2-7	14	TGTGCCATCAGTGGGGGGGATTTAGTAAGCGAGCAGTACTTC	CAISGGDLVSEQYF
NA	NA	TRBV20-1	TRBJ2-5	10	TGCAGTGCTTTCGAGGAGACCCAGTACTTC	CSAFEETQYF
many	TRBD1	TRBV7-2	TRBJ2-2	15	TGTGCCAGCAGCTTCCCGGGACAGATTACCGGGGAGCTGTTTTTT	CASSFPGQITGELFF
NA	NA	TRBV20-1	TRBJ2-5	15	TGCAGTGCTAGCTACCTCGAGCGAGGGGGAGAGACCCAGTACTTC	CSASYLERGGETQYF
many	TRBD1	TRBV7-6	TRBJ1-5	17	TGTGCCAGCAGCTTAGGAGCGAGGACAGGGAGCAATCAGCCCCAGCATTTT	CASSLGARTGSNQPQHF
few	TRBD2	TRBV5-1	TRBJ2-7	17	TGCGCCAGCAGCTCTCACCTAGCGGGAGGGGGCTCCTACGAGCAGTACTTC	CASSSHLAGGGSYEQYF
NA	NA	TRBV5-1	TRBJ2-5	15	TGCGCCAGCAGCTTGGTTGGTAGCGGAGAGAGTACCCAGTACTTC	CASSLVGSGESTQYF
NA	NA	TRBV7-9	TRBJ2-1	14	TGTGCCACCTACGGGATCTGGGTGGTCAATGAGCAGTTCTTC	CATYGIWVVNEQFF
NA	NA	TRBV20-1	TRBJ2-3	13	TGCAGTGCTAGAGGGAGAAGTTCGGATACGCAGTATTTT	CSARGRSSDTQYF
NA	NA	TRBV20-1	TRBJ2-3	16	TGCAGTGCTAGGTCCCTTCAGGCGGCTGTCACAGATACGCAGTATTTT	CSARSLQAAVTDTQYF
NA	TRBD2	TRBV20-1	TRBJ2-5	15	TGCAGTGCTAGAGTCCTGGGACTAAACCAAGAGACCCAGTACTTC	CSARVLGLNQETQYF
NA	NA	TRBV3-1	TRBJ2-4	15	TGTGCCAGCAGCCTACGAGGGGGTCCCAAAAACATTCAGTACTTC	CASSLRGGPKNIQYF
NA	TRBD2	TRBV4-1	TRBJ2-3	15	TGCGCCAGCAGCCAAGTGGGACTAGCGGAGTATACGCAGTATTTT	CASSQVGLAEYTQYF
many	TRBD1	TRBV28	TRBJ1-2	13	TGTGCCAGCAGTACAGGGGGGGTCGATGGCTACACCTTC	CASSTGGVDGYTF
NA	NA	TRBV28	TRBJ1-1	12	TGTGCCAGCATAGATACGGACACTGAAGCTTTCTTT	CASIDTDTEAFF
many	NA	TRBV5-1	TRBJ2-1	11	TGCGCCAGCTCCGGAGAGAATGAGCAGTTCTTC	CASSGENEQFF
many	NA	TRBV10-3	TRBJ1-6	16	TGTGCCATCAGTGAGGCCCTAAGGGGGAGTAATTCACCCCTCCACTTT	CAISEALRGSNSPLHF
NA	TRBD1	TRBV5-1	TRBJ2-1	14	TGCGCCAGCAGCTCCACAGGGGGTAGCAATGAGCAGTTCTTC	CASSSTGGSNEQFF
few	NA	TRBV12-3/TRBV12-4	TRBJ2-5	16	TGTGCCAGCAGCCTCGGAGGTCTTTCGAGGCAAGAGACCCAGTACTTC	CASSLGGLSRQETQYF
NA	TRBD1	TRBV6-1	TRBJ1-6	16	TGTGCCAGCAGTGAAAGGGACAGGGGAGGGAATTCACCCCTCCACTTT	CASSERDRGGNSPLHF
NA	TRBD2	TRBV14	TRBJ2-5	14	TGTGCCTCAGCGGGGGGACGGAACCAAGAGACCCAGTACTTC	CASAGGRNQETQYF
NA	NA	TRBV19	TRBJ2-2	15	TGTGCCAGTAGTGTAGAGGACAGAAACACCGGGGAGCTGTTTTTT	CASSVEDRNTGELFF
few	NA	TRBV29-1	TRBJ1-1	13	TGCAGCGTTGTACGGGGGGCGAACACTGAAGCTTTCTTT	CSVVRGANTEAFF